Sequencing of this T cell receptor (beta chain) was carried out in a study of T cells after yellow fever vaccination. This clonotype showed up many times. The CDR3 is 11 residues long. The germline V and J ends were trimmed by 4 bases and 5 bases, with 6 bases remaining between them. TCRdb re-derived calls from the 5' RACE reads in MiXCR, one entry per CDR3 protein. The data hold over 120,000 distinct CDR3 sequences, with more than 6.5% observed a single time. The V gene is TRBV12-3 or TRBV12-4, the J gene TRBJ2-7; D remains unclear. The source of this sequence is a man younger than 40 who received the YFV17D yellow fever vaccine. This specimen consisted of CD4+ T cells sorted from PBMCs, obtained 10 days after the yellow fever booster vaccination. The CDR3 DNA reads as TGTGCCAGCAGTTATTTTGACGAGCAGTACTTC. Translated: CASSYFDEQYF.